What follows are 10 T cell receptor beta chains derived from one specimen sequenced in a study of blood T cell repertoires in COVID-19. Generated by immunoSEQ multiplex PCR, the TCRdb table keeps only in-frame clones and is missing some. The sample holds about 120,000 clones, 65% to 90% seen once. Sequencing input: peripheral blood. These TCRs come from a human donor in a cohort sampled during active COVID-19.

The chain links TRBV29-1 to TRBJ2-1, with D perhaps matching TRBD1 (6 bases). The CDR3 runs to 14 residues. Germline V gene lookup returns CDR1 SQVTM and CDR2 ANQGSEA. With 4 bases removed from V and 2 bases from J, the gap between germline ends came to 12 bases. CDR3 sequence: CSVVTGRAYNEQFF. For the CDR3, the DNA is TGCAGCGTTGTGACAGGCCGAGCCTACAATGAGCAGTTCTTC.

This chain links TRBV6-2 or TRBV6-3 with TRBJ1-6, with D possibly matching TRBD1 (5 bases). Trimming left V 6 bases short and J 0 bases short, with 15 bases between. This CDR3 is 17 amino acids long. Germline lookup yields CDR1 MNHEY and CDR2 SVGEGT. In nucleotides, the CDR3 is TGTGCCAGCAGCCCCAGCGGGGGGATCTCCTATAATTCACCCCTCCACTTT. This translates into CASSPSGGISYNSPLHF.

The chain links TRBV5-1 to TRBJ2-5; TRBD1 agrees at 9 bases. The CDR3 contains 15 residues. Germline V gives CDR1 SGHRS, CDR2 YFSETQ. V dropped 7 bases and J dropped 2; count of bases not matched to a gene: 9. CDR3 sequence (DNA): TGCGCCAGCTCCTTTTTGGGGACAGGGCAAGAGACCCAGTACTTC. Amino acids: CASSFLGTGQETQYF.

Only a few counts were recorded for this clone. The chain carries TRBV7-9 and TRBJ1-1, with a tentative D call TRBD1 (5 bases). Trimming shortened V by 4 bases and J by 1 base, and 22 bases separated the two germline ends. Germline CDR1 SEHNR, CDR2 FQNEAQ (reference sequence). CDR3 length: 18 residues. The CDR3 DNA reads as TGTGCCAGCAGCTCCGGTGCAGGGCCGGGCGTGGGGAACACTGAAGCTTTCTTT. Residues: CASSSGAGPGVGNTEAFF.

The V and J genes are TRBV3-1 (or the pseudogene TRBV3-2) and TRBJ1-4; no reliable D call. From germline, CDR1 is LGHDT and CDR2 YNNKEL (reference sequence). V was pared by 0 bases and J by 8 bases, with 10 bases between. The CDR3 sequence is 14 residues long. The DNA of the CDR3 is TGTGCCAGCAGCCAAGACAGGCTTGTCGAAAAACTGTTTTTT. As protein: CASSQDRLVEKLFF.

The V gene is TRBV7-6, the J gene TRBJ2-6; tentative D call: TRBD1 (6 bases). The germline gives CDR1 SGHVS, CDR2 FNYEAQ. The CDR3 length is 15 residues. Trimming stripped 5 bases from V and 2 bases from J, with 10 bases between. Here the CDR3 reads CASSPGQTGANVLTF. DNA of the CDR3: TGTGCCAGCAGCCCTGGACAGACTGGGGCCAACGTCCTGACTTTC. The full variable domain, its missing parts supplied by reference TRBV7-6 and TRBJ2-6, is GAGVSQSPRYKVTKRGQDVALRCDPISGHVSLYWYRQALGQGPEFLTYFNYEAQQDKSGLPNDRFSAERPEGSISTLTIQRTEQRDSAMYRCASSPGQTGANVLTFGAGSRLTVL.

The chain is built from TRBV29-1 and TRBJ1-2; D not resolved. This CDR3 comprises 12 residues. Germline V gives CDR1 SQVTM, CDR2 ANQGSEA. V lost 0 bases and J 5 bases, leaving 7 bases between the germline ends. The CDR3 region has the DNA TGCAGCGTTGAAGAAGGGAGGTATGGCTACACCTTC. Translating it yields CSVEEGRYGYTF.

The CDR3 loop is CASSPPGQGVSNTGELFF. The CDR3 DNA is TGCGCCAGCAGCCCCCCCGGACAGGGGGTTTCGAACACCGGGGAGCTGTTTTTT. The genes are TRBV4-1 and TRBJ2-2; TRBD1 matches 10 bases. From germline, CDR1 is MGHRA and CDR2 YSYEKL. The CDR3 runs to 18 residues. With 4 bases clipped from V and 0 bases from J, the junction kept 8 bases outside the gene matches.

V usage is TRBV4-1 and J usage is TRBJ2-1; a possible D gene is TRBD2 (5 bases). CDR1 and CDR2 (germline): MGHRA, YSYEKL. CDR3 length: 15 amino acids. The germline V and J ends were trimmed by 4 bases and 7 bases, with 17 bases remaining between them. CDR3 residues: CASSLSGSGGNEQFF. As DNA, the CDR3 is TGCGCCAGCAGCCTGAGCGGAAGCGGTGGGAATGAGCAGTTCTTC.

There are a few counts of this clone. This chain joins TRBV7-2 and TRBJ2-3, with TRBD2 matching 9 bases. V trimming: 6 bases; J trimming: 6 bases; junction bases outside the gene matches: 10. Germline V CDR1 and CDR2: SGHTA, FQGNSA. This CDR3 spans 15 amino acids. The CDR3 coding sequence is TGTGCCAGCAGGATAAGAGCGGGGGGAGTCGATACGCAGTATTTT. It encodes CASRIRAGGVDTQYF.